The entry below describes one T cell receptor (beta chain). The CDR3 runs to 13 residues. From germline, CDR1 is MDHEN and CDR2 SYDVKM. V shed 6 bases and J shed 4 bases, with 12 bases lying between them. TCRdb re-analysed the RT-PCR reads in MiXCR, keeping a single row per CDR3 protein. Altogether about 680,000 distinct CDR3 sequences are present, about 14% being singletons, with the ten largest covering 3.6%. V usage is TRBV28 and J usage is TRBJ2-5, with a weak D call TRBD1 (5 bases). This sequence was found in a female donor in good health, serving as a healthy control. The specimen was memory CD4+ T cells from blood. The CDR3 region has the DNA TGTGCCAGCAGCCACATACAGGCAGAGACCCAGTACTTC. Amino acids: CASSHIQAETQYF. Full variable domain (remainder filled in from reference TRBV28 and TRBJ2-5): DVKVTQSSRYLVKRTGEKVFLECVQDMDHENMFWYRQDPGLGLRLIYFSYDVKMKEKGDIPEGYSVSREKKERFSLILESASTNQTSMYLCASSHIQAETQYFGPGTRLLVL.